The next 20 T cell receptor beta chains were all read from a single sample in a study of shared clonotypes between healthy human individuals. CD45RO-negative cells were positively selected for CCR7, leaving out terminally differentiated effector memory CD45RA+ cells. Here immunoSEQ multiplex PCR was the method, and the copy in TCRdb shows in-frame clones only, minus some. The table records about 870,000 clones, 90% to 95% of them present only once. Sequenced: naive CD8+ T cells sorted from blood. The receptor source for this set is a man aged 25-45 years in good health.

This rearrangement joins TRBV28 to TRBJ1-1; TRBD1 aligns across 8 bases. Germline V lookup: CDR1 MDHEN, CDR2 SYDVKM. The CDR3 has 15 residues. V shed 5 bases, J shed 7 bases, and the junction held 12 bases outside the gene matches. The DNA for the CDR3 is TGTGCCAGCAGTCCGCCCGGGACAGGCAATAGTGAAGCTTTCTTT. It is translated as CASSPPGTGNSEAFF.

This clone appeared once. The rearrangement joins TRBV27 to TRBJ2-7; 11 nucleotides match TRBD1. CDR3 length: 14 amino acids. Trimming took 5 bases from V and 5 from J; bases not matched to a gene: 5. The germline gives CDR1 MNHEY, CDR2 SMNVEV (reference sequence). The CDR3 protein is CASSPGTGGNEQYF. CDR3 in DNA: TGTGCCAGCAGTCCGGGGACAGGGGGGAACGAGCAGTACTTC.

This clone was found once. The J gene is TRBJ2-3, the V gene TRBV7-8, with D perhaps TRBD2 (6 bases). The V end lost 5 bases, the J end lost 0 bases, and 15 bases lay between the germline ends. The CDR3 extends over 16 amino acids. The V gene's germline CDR1 is SGHVS and CDR2 FQNEAQ. The CDR3 region has the DNA TGTGCCAGCAGCCCCCGGGGAGCGGGTAGCACAGATACGCAGTATTTT. This codes for CASSPRGAGSTDTQYF.

The rearrangement links TRBV5-4 to TRBJ2-7; possibly TRBD1 for D (6 bases). The CDR3 has 13 amino acids. The V end was cut by 9 bases, the J end by 2 bases, with 15 bases between. Germline CDR1 SGHNT, CDR2 YYREEE (reference sequence). The CDR3 region has the DNA TGTGCCACCGCTAGTGGGGACACCTACGAGCAGTACTTC. Protein: CATASGDTYEQYF.

This chain links TRBV19 with TRBJ2-1; 11 nucleotides align to TRBD2. CDR3 length equals 19 residues. V gave up 3 bases and J gave up 5 bases; unmatched junction bases: 15. Per germline, CDR1 LNHDA and CDR2 SQIVND (reference sequence). CDR3 sequence: CASSMRLAGTVSTNNEQFF. DNA of the CDR3: TGTGCCAGTAGTATGAGACTAGCGGGAACGGTATCGACAAACAATGAGCAGTTCTTC.

The J gene is TRBJ1-2, the V gene TRBV29-1; TRBD1 agrees at 7 bases. The germline V gene has CDR1 SQVTM and CDR2 ANQGSEA. Germline trimming cut 5 bases from V and 0 bases from J; bases unmatched to any gene: 12. CDR3 length: 16 residues. The CDR3, as DNA: TGCAGCGTTAACCCCCCAGGGGGGACAACTAACTATGGCTACACCTTC. This gives the protein CSVNPPGGTTNYGYTF.

This clone appeared a single time. The chain combines TRBV27 with TRBJ2-7, with unresolved D. From germline, CDR1 is MNHEY and CDR2 SMNVEV (reference sequence). The CDR3 is made up of 16 amino acids. Trimming took 0 bases from V and 2 from J, leaving 14 bases between them. The CDR3 bases are TGTGCCAGCAGTTTATCCCCCCCGAGGCAGCCCTACGAGCAGTACTTC. Its protein is CASSLSPPRQPYEQYF.

The chain has TRBV20-1 and TRBJ2-7, with D hard to call. CDR1 is DFQATT and CDR2 is SNEGSKA in the germline V gene (reference sequence). The V and J ends lost 0 bases and 9 bases respectively, with 9 bases between them. The CDR3 extends over 11 amino acids. CDR3 in amino acids: CSAREGVRQYF. The CDR3 coding sequence is TGCAGTGCTAGAGAAGGCGTAAGGCAGTACTTC.

The genes are TRBV6-1 and TRBJ2-7, with a weak D call TRBD2 (7 bases). Germline CDR1 reads MNHNS; CDR2 reads SASEGT. The CDR3 contains 15 residues. Trimming took 6 bases from V and 3 from J, leaving 18 bases between them. CDR3 DNA sequence: TGTGCCAGCAGATTCAGGGAGGGGGGGAACTACGAGCAGTACTTC. Residues: CASRFREGGNYEQYF.

The rearrangement links TRBV7-2 to TRBJ2-7, with 11 bases aligning to TRBD2. Germline V CDR1 and CDR2: SGHTA, FQGNSA. V was clipped by 5 bases and J by 2 bases; unmatched bases: 11. The CDR3 contains 17 residues. CDR3 DNA: TGTGCCAGCAGCACCGGGACTAGCGGCCTGATAGCCTACGAGCAGTACTTC. Protein product: CASSTGTSGLIAYEQYF.

The chain uses TRBV11-2 and TRBJ2-7, with D perhaps TRBD1 (5 bases). The CDR3 is 14 amino acids. Trimming removed 4 bases from V and 1 base from J, with 11 bases in between. CDR1 SGHAT and CDR2 FQNNGV come from the germline V gene. DNA for the CDR3: TGTGCCAGCAGCTCCTCGGACACTTCCTACGAGCAGTACTTC. Protein: CASSSSDTSYEQYF.

As for this clone: Different DNA sequences within this sample yield the same CDR3. J is TRBJ2-1 and V is TRBV27, with 11 bases aligning to TRBD2. CDR1 MNHEY and CDR2 SMNVEV come from the germline V gene (reference sequence). Trimming at V came to 4 bases and at J to 3 bases, leaving 2 bases not matched to a gene. The CDR3 totals 15 residues. The CDR3 sequence is CASSSGTSGYNEQFF. The CDR3, as DNA: TGTGCCAGCAGTTCCGGGACTAGCGGCTACAATGAGCAGTTCTTC.

This chain connects TRBV10-3 to TRBJ2-1; 9 bases map to TRBD1. CDR3 size: 15 residues. The V gene's germline CDR1 is ENHRY and CDR2 SYGVKD. J gave up 4 bases and V 6 bases, and 7 bases lay outside the gene matches. The CDR3 loop is CAIRRTGEGYNEQFF. Here the CDR3 DNA reads TGTGCCATCAGGCGGACAGGGGAAGGATACAATGAGCAGTTCTTC.

The V and J genes are TRBV28 and TRBJ2-5; TRBD2 matches 7 bases. This CDR3 has 16 amino acids. Germline V gene data show CDR1 as MDHEN and CDR2 as SYDVKM. The V segment lost 5 bases and the J segment 2 bases; nucleotides outside the gene matches: 11. The CDR3, as DNA: TGTGCCAGCAGTGCTACTAGCGAATGGAGGCAAGAGACCCAGTACTTC. This codes for CASSATSEWRQETQYF.

This chain joins TRBV5-1 and TRBJ2-3; TRBD2 matches at 9 bases. From germline, CDR1 is SGHRS and CDR2 YFSETQ. The V gene end was trimmed by 3 bases and the J gene end by 3 bases; junction bases not matched to a gene: 5. This CDR3 has 15 residues. The CDR3 DNA is TGCGCCAGCAGCTCGCTAGCGGGGTGGACAGATACGCAGTATTTT. Amino acid sequence: CASSSLAGWTDTQYF.

The chain carries TRBV2 and TRBJ1-4; 7 bases map to TRBD1. The CDR3 length is 13 residues. After removal of 8 bases from V and 9 bases from J, the junction contained 9 bases not matched to a gene. In germline, CDR1 is SNHLY, CDR2 FYNNEI. CDR3 nucleotides: TGTGCCAGCTCTTACGACAGGGCGCAAAAACTGTTTTTT. Translating gives CASSYDRAQKLFF.

The chain links TRBV7-9 to TRBJ1-1; no clear D. CDR1 SEHNR and CDR2 FQNEAQ come from the germline V gene (reference sequence). This CDR3 comprises 14 residues. Trimming shortened V by 5 bases and J by 3 bases, and 13 bases separated the two germline ends. The CDR3: CASSPPWVDTEAFF. The DNA of the CDR3 is TGTGCCAGCAGCCCCCCTTGGGTGGACACTGAAGCTTTCTTT.

J is TRBJ2-2 and V is TRBV7-9, with 8 bases identical to TRBD2. This CDR3 spans 19 amino acids. Germline CDR1 is SEHNR and CDR2 is FQNEAQ (reference sequence). V dropped 5 bases and J dropped 4; count of bases not matched to a gene: 18. The CDR3 DNA sequence: TGTGCCAGCAGCACCGTTTTAGCGGGAATTGTTGTGAGCACCGGGGAGCTGTTTTTT. This encodes CASSTVLAGIVVSTGELFF.

V usage is TRBV7-7 and J usage is TRBJ2-1, with D perhaps matching TRBD1 (5 bases). Germline assignment: CDR1 SSHAT and CDR2 FNYEAQ (reference sequence). The V and J ends lost 2 bases and 6 bases respectively, with 14 bases between them. This CDR3 has 15 amino acids. The CDR3 protein is CASSLTPGDSNEQFF. Here the CDR3 DNA reads TGTGCCAGCAGCTTAACTCCGGGTGACAGCAATGAGCAGTTCTTC.

The chain uses TRBV6-4 and TRBJ1-1, with D possibly TRBD1 on 5 matching bases. Trimming removed 6 bases at V and 5 bases at J, with 13 bases between. The CDR3 length is 13 residues. Germline V gene sequence: CDR1 MRHNA, CDR2 SNTAGT. The CDR3 loop is CASRADKGTEAFF. The CDR3 region has the DNA TGTGCCAGCAGAGCAGACAAGGGGACTGAAGCTTTCTTT.